These T cell receptor beta chains were read from a single sample in a study of technical replicates of blood from a few donors. The protocol was immunoSEQ multiplex PCR, while the TCRdb copy is restricted to in-frame clones and leaves out a portion. The data hold some 80,000 clones, with about 91% observed a single time. Input material: T cells isolated from PBMCs. These receptors all come from a human donor in good health. Each CDR3 is given with its conserved first and last residue. Fields, in order: CDR3 length, D gene, clone size, V gene, J gene, CDR3 DNA, CDR3 protein. D genes are given only for firm matches. Clone size appears in some rows only: once, few, many, or a class for an expanded clone.

13	NA	NA	TRBV5-6	TRBJ2-1	TGTGCCAGCAGCGCGGTTACCGTCAATGAGCAGTTCTTC	CASSAVTVNEQFF
16	TRBD2	once	TRBV5-1	TRBJ2-1	TGCGCCAGCAGCTTGGCGACTAGCGGGAGGGACAATGAGCAGTTCTTC	CASSLATSGRDNEQFF
16	TRBD2	once	TRBV27	TRBJ2-1	TGTGCCAGCAGTCTCACGGGACTAGCGGGAGGAGATGAGCAGTTCTTC	CASSLTGLAGGDEQFF
14	NA	NA	TRBV9	TRBJ2-1	TGTGCCAGCAGCCCCGGGAGCGGTCGGGATGAGCAGTTCTTC	CASSPGSGRDEQFF
15	TRBD1	NA	TRBV10-3	TRBJ2-3	TGTGCCATCAGTGAGGATTCAGGGGGAACAGATACGCAGTATTTT	CAISEDSGGTDTQYF
14	TRBD2	NA	TRBV10-3	TRBJ2-3	TGTGCCTCGCAAACTAGCGGGGCCACAGATACGCAGTATTTT	CASQTSGATDTQYF
13	TRBD2	NA	TRBV30	TRBJ2-7	TGTGCCTGTTCGAGCGGGAGAGACAACGAGCAGTACTTC	CACSSGRDNEQYF
17	TRBD1	NA	TRBV25-1	TRBJ1-2	TGTGCCAGCAGCGATACCGGGACAGAAGGGACTGCCATTGGCTACACCTTC	CASSDTGTEGTAIGYTF
15	TRBD1	NA	TRBV10-1	TRBJ1-2	TGCGCCAGCAGTGAGTCAACAGGGGGCCGGCATGGCTACACCTTC	CASSESTGGRHGYTF
14	NA	NA	TRBV30	TRBJ2-1	TGTGCCTGGAGTATTGACAGATACTACAATGAGCAGTTCTTC	CAWSIDRYYNEQFF
11	NA	NA	TRBV10-3	TRBJ2-7	TGTGCCGTCGGGGGTTCCTACGAGCAGTACTTC	CAVGGSYEQYF
16	TRBD1	once	TRBV18	TRBJ1-1	TGTGCCAGCTCACGGAGGGGACAGCCTCTGAACACTGAAGCTTTCTTT	CASSRRGQPLNTEAFF
13	NA	NA	TRBV6-5	TRBJ2-7	TGTGCCAGCAGTCCCGACACTTCCTACGAGCAGTACTTC	CASSPDTSYEQYF
15	TRBD1	NA	TRBV2	TRBJ1-1	TGTGCCAGCACCCGACAGGGCCAATTGGACACTGAAGCTTTCTTT	CASTRQGQLDTEAFF
14	TRBD1	few	TRBV6-6	TRBJ2-1	TGTGCCAGCAGTTACACCCTGACAGGGGATGAGCAGTTCTTC	CASSYTLTGDEQFF
15	NA	NA	TRBV11-3	TRBJ2-1	TGTGCCAGCAGGCCGGGCGGAGGGGACTACAATGAGCAGTTCTTC	CASRPGGGDYNEQFF
15	TRBD2	NA	TRBV7-2	TRBJ2-7	TGTGCCAGCAGCTTTCCCCTAGCGGGAGGTAGGGAGCAGTACTTC	CASSFPLAGGREQYF
14	NA	NA	TRBV6-5	TRBJ1-5	TGTGCCACCAGAAGAGCAGGGAACCATCAGCCCCAGCATTTT	CATRRAGNHQPQHF
13	NA	NA	TRBV11-2	TRBJ2-5	TGTGCCAGCAGCTTAGAAAGGGGAGGGACCCAGTACTTC	CASSLERGGTQYF
15	TRBD2	many	TRBV28	TRBJ2-5	TGTGCCAGCAAGAAGGGAGGGTACCGGGGGGAGACCCAGTACTTC	CASKKGGYRGETQYF
14	NA	NA	TRBV7-2	TRBJ1-5	TGTGCCAGCAGCTCCCGGACAGAGGGTCAGCCCCAGCATTTT	CASSSRTEGQPQHF
15	TRBD1	NA	TRBV7-2	TRBJ2-2	TGTGCCAGCAGCATGACAGGGGGCAACACCGGGGAGCTGTTTTTT	CASSMTGGNTGELFF
12	NA	NA	TRBV29-1	TRBJ1-2	TGCAGCGTGGAGACAGACCATTATGGCTACACCTTC	CSVETDHYGYTF
15	TRBD1	once	TRBV2	TRBJ2-2	TGTGCCAGCAGCCGGACAGGGCGAGGCACCGGGGAGCTGTTTTTT	CASSRTGRGTGELFF